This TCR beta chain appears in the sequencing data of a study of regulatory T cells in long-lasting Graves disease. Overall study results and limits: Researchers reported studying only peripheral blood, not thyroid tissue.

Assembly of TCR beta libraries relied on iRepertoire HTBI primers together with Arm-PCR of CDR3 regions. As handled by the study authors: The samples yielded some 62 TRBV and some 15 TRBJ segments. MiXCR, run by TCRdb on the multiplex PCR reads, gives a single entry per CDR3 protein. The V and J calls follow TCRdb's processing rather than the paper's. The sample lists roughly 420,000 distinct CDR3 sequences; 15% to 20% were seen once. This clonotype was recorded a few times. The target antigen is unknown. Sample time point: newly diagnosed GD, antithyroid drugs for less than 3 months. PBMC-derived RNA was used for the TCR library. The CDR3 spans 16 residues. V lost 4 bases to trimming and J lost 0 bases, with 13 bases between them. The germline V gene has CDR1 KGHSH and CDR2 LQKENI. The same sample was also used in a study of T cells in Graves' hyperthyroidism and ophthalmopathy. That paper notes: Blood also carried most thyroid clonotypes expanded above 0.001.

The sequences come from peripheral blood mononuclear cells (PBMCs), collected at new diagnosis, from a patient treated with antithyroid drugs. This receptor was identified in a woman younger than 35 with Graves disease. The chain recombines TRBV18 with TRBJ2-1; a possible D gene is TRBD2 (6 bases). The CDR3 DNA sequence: TGTGCCAGCTCACGAGAAGACGGGAGCTCCTACAATGAGCAGTTCTTC. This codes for CASSREDGSSYNEQFF.